Described below is a single TCR beta chain sequence and its context. This clonotype was seen repeatedly, ten times or more. The antigen it binds to is not known. Per-nucleotide qualities are absent, and no much larger clonotype sits a single base away. This specimen belongs to a study of T cells after yellow fever vaccination (dated by TCRdb to the late 2010s). About the investigation overall: The SMART-Seq v4 Ultra Low Input RNA kit was used to prepare libraries from fractions with low cell numbers. Blood was drawn at multiple timepoints before and after primary and secondary immunization, with bulk PBMC replicates and cell subsets isolated. Bulk TCR alpha and beta repertoires were sequenced longitudinally to track T-cell clones before and after primary and booster YFV17D yellow fever vaccination. Two healthy male donors, one aged 18 to 29 and one aged 30 to 40 years, made up the cohort.

What this sample's treatment or condition label stands for: live attenuated yellow fever vaccine strain. PBMCs were isolated from peripheral blood using a standard Ficoll-Paque protocol. Dynabeads CD4 and CD8 positive selection kits were used to isolate CD4 and CD8 T-cell fractions. TriZol was used to extract RNA from bulk PBMCs, from CD4 and CD8 fractions, and from dextramer-positive and dextramer-negative fractions. TCR cDNA was made using 5'RACE template switching, a step that added a universal primer site and unique molecular identifiers. Priming for cDNA synthesis came from both the TCR alpha and TCR beta constant segments. Libraries were amplified in two PCR steps, with sample barcodes and sequencing adapters added in the second step. Libraries were sequenced on Illumina HiSeq 2500 (2x100 bp) or NovaSeq (2x150 bp). The authors' analysis ran thus. Demultiplexing of reads and collapsing into UMI consensus sequences were performed with MIGEC, and V(D)J alignment was carried out with MiXCR. Vaccine-responding clonotypes were identified with edgeR using replicate PBMC samples, with FDR below 0.01 and a log2 fold change above 5 up to day 15 being required. Each bulk clonotype received a CD4 or CD8 identity based on whether the sequenced CD4 or CD8 repertoire contained that clonotype at higher abundance. TCRdb ran its own pipeline on the public reads, namely fastp trimming at Q25 and MiXCR clone calling, and kept in-frame beta chains. When rows share a CDR3 protein, they turn into one entry using the most common DNA and genes. TCRdb, not the authors, supplied the V and J calls. The sample yields about 220,000 distinct CDR3 sequences; around 6.7% were counted once. Around 1% of the sample rests with the top ten.

The full study reports these points: Computational filtering was needed because FACS-sorted repertoires could contain abundant contaminating clonotypes from the bulk population. After the booster, most clones that had expanded after primary vaccination were detected again (around 96% of CD4 and around nine tenths of CD8), suggesting broad maintenance of memory. The secondary T-cell response was weaker than the primary response but faster, peaking on day 5 instead of day 15. Because only two donors were included in the study, the extent to which the findings can be generalized is limited. A small share of clonotypes occurred in both CD4 and CD8 compartments, likely arising from convergent recombination.

V lost 7 bases and J lost 0 bases, and the count of bases not matched to a germline gene is 5. CDR1 SEHNR and CDR2 FQNEAQ are derived from the germline V gene (reference sequence). The CDR3 spans 14 residues, from the cysteine through the phenylalanine. Only the CDR3 part of the read is kept: 42 bases, read in frame from the first base. The receptor chain draws on TRBV7-9 and TRBJ1-2, with 7 bases in between that match TRBD1. The sequenced sample was CD4+ T cells sorted from PBMCs, obtained on the day of the yellow fever booster vaccination. The sequence came from a man younger than 40 who received the YFV17D yellow fever vaccine. The CDR3 is CASTWDSPNYGYTF. The DNA sequence follows: TGTGCCAGCACCTGGGACAGTCCTAACTATGGCTACACCTTC. The full variable domain, with segments outside the CDR3 supplied by the reference TRBV7-9 and TRBJ1-2 proteins, appears as DTGVSQNPRHKITKRGQNVTFRCDPISEHNRLYWYRQTLGQGPEFLTYFQNEAQLEKSRLLSDRFSAERPKGSFSTLEIQRTEQGDSAMYLCASTWDSPNYGYTFGSGTRLTVV.